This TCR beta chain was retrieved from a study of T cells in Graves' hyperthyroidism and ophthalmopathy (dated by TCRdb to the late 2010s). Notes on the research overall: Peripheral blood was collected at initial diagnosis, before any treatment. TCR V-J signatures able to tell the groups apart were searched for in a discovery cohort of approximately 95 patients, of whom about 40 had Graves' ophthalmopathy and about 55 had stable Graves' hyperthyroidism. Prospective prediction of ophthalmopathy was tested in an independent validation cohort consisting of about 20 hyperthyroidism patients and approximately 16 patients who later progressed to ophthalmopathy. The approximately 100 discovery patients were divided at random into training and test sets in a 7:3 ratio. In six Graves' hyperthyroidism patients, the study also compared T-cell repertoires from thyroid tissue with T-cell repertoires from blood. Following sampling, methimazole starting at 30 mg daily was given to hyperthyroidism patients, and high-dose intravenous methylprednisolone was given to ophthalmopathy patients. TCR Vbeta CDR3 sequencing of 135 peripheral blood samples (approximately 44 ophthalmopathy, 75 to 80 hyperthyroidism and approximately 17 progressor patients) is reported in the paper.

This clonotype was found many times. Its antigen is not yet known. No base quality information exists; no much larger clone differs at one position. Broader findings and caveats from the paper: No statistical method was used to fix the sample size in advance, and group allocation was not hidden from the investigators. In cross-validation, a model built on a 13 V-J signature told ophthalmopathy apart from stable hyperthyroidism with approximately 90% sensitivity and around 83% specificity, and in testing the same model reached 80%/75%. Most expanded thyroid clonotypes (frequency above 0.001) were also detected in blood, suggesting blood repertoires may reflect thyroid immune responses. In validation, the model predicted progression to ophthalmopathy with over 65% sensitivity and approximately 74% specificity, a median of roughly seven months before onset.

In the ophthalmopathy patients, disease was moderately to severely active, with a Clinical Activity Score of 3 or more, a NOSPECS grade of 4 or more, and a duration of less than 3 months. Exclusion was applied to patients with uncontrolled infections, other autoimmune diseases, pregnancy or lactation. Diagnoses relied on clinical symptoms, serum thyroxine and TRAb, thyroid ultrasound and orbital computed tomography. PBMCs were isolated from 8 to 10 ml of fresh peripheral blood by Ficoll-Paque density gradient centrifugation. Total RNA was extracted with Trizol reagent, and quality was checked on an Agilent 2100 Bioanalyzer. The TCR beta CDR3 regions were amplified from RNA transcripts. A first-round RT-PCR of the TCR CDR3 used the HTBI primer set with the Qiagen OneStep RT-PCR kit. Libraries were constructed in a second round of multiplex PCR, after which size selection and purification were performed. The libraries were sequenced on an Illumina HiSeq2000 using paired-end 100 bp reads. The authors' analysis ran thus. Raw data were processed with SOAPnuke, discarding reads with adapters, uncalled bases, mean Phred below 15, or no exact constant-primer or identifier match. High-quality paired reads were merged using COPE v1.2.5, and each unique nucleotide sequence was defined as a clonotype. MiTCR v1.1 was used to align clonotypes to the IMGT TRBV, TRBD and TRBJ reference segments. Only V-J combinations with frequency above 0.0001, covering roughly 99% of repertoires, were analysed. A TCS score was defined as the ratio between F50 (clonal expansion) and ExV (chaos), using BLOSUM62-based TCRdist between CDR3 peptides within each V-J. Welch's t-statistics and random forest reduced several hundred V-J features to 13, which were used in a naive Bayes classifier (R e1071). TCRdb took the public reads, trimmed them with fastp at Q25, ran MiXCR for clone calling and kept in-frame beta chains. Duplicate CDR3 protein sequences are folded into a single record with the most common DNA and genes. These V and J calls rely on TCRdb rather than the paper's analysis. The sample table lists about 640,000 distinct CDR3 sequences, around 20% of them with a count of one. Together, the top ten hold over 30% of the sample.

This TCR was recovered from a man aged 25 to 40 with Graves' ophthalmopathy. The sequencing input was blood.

The nucleotide sequence reads TGTGCCAGCATCACGAAGGACAGGGGTACTGAAGCTTTCTTT. Translated, this is CASITKDRGTEAFF. The sequence links TRBV2 to TRBJ1-1, with TRBD1 identical over 9 junction bases. The CDR3 goes from the cysteine to the phenylalanine over 14 residues. The entry retains the CDR3 DNA only, 42 bases that are in frame from base 1. The germline V gene sets CDR1 to SNHLY and CDR2 to FYNNEI. V ends up 7 bases short and J 5 bases short, with an unmatched junction base count of 8.